The sequence of this T cell receptor (beta chain) was determined in a study of early T cells in non-severe SARS-CoV-2 infection. This clonotype was seen more than once but under ten times. Its target is unknown. General study points: VDJdb matching skewed toward anti-spike CD8 responses, missing private and CD4 specificities.

Germline V gene data show CDR1 as DFQATT and CDR2 as SNEGSKA (reference sequence). The CDR3 contains 14 residues. Trimming removed 2 bases at V and 2 bases at J, with 9 bases between. Unique molecular identifiers were attached to individual cDNA molecules. A single record per CDR3 protein comes from TCRdb applying MiXCR to the 5' RACE reads. The sample contains about 61,000 distinct CDR3 sequences, around 13% of which appear only once. Sample: whole blood, taken at baseline. The origin of this receptor is an adult who was a healthcare worker with PCR-confirmed SARS-CoV-2 infection or an uninfected control (not recorded which). The donor label of this sample is uncertain. V gene TRBV20-1 combines with J gene TRBJ2-2, with D maybe TRBD1 (6 bases). In DNA, the CDR3 is TGCAGTGCTAGACAGGGGCCTAACACCGGGGAGCTGTTTTTT. It codes for CSARQGPNTGELFF.